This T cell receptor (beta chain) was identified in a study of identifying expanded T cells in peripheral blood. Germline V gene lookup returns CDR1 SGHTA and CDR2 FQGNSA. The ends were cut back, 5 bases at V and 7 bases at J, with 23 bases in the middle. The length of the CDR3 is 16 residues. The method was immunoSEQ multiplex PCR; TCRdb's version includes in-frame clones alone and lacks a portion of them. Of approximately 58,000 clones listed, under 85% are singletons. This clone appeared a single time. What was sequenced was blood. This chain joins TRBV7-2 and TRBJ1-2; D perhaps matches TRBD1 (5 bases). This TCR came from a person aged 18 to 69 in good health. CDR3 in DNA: TGTGCCAGCAGCCCACTTGGGGCCGAGGGACGTATTGGCTACACCTTC. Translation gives CASSPLGAEGRIGYTF.